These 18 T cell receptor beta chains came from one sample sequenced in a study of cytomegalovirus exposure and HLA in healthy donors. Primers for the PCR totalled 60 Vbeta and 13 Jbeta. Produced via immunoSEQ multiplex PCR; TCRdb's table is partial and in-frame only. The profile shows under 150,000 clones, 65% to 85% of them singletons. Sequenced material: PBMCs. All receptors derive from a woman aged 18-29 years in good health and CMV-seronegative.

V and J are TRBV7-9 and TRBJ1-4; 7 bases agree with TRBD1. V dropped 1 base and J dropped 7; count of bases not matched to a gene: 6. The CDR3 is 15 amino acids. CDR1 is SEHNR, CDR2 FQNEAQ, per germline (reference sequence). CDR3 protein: CASSLEAGGGEKLFF. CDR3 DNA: TGTGCCAGCAGCTTAGAGGCAGGGGGAGGTGAAAAACTGTTTTTT.

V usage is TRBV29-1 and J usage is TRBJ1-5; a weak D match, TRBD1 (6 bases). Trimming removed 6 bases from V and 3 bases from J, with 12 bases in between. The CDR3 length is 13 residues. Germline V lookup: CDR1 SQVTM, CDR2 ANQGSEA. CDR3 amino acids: CSVQRQDNQPQHF. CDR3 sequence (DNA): TGCAGCGTCCAGCGACAGGACAATCAGCCCCAGCATTTT. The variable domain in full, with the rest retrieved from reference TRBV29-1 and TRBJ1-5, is SAVISQKPSRDICQRGTSLTIQCQVDSQVTMMFWYRQQPGQSLTLIATANQGSEATYESGFVIDKFPISRPNLTFSTLTVSNMSPEDSSIYLCSVQRQDNQPQHFGDGTRLSIL.

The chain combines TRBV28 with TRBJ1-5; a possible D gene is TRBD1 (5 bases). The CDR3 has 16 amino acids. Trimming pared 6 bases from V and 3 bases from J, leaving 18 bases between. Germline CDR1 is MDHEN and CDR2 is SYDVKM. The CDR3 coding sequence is TGTGCCAGCAGACCCCCCCGCAGGGAACTCAATCAGCCCCAGCATTTT. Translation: CASRPPRRELNQPQHF.

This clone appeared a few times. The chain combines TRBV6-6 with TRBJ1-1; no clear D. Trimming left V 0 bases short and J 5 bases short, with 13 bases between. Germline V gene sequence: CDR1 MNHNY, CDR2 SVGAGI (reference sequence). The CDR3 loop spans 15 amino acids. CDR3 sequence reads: CASSYSFPGVTEAFF. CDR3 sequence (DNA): TGTGCCAGCAGTTACTCGTTCCCCGGGGTAACTGAAGCTTTCTTT.

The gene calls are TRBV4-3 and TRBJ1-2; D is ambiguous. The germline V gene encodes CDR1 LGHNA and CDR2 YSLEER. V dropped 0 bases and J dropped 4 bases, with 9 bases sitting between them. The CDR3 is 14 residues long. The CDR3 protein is CASSQDTAVYGYTF. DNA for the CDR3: TGCGCCAGCAGCCAAGATACAGCGGTCTATGGCTACACCTTC.

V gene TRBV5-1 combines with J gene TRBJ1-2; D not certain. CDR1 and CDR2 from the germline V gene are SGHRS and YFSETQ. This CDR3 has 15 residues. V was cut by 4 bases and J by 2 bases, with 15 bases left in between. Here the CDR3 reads CASSQYVPRNYGYTF. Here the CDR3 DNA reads TGCGCCAGCAGCCAGTACGTCCCCAGAAACTATGGCTACACCTTC.

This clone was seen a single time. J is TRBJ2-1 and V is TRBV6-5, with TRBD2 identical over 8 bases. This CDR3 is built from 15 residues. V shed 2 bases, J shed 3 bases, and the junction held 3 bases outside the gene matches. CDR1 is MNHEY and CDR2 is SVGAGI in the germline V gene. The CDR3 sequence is CASSYRAGVYNEQFF. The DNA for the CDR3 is TGTGCCAGCAGTTACCGAGCGGGGGTCTACAATGAGCAGTTCTTC.

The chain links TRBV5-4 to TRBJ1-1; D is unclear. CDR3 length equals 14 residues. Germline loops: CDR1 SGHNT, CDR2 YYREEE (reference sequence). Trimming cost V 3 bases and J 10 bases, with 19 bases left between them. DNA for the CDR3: TGTGCCAGCAGCTCAATAGGAGACGGAGGTGGAGCTTTCTTT. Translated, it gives CASSSIGDGGGAFF. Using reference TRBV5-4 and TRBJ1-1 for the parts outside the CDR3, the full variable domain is ETGVTQSPTHLIKTRGQQVTLRCSSQSGHNTVSWYQQALGQGPQFIFQYYREEENGRGNFPPRFSGLQFPNYSSELNVNALELDDSALYLCASSSIGDGGGAFFGQGTRLTVV.

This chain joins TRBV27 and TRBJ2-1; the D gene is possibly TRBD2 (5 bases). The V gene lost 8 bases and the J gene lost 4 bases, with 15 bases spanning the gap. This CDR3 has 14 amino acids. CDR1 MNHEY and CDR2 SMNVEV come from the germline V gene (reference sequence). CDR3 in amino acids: CASGSTVSYNEQFF. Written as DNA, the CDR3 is TGTGCCAGCGGGAGTACAGTGTCTTACAATGAGCAGTTCTTC.

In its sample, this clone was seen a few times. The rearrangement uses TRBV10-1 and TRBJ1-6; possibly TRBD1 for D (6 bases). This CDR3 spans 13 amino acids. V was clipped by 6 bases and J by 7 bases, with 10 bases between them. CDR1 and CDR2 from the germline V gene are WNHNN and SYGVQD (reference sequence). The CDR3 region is CASSRGQNSPLHF. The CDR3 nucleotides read TGCGCCAGCAGCAGGGGTCAGAATTCACCCCTCCACTTT.

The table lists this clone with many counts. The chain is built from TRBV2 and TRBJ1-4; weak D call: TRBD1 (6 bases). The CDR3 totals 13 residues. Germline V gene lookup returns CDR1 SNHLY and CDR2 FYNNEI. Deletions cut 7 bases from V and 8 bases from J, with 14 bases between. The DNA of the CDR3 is TGTGCCAGCAATAACAGGGTCTGCGAAAAACTGTTTTTT. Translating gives CASNNRVCEKLFF.

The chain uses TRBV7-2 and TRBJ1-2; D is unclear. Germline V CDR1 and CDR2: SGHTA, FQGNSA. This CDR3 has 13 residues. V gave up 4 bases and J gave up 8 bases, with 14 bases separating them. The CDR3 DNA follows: TGTGCCAGCAGCTCCCGTCCCGTTGCGGGCTACACCTTC. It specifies CASSSRPVAGYTF.

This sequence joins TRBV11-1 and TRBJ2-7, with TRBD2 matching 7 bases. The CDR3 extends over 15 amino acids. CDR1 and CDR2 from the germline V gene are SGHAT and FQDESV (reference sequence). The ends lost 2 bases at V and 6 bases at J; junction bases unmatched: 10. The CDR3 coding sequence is TGTGCCAGCAGCTTAAGTGGCGGGAGAGGTCGCGAGCAGTACTTC. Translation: CASSLSGGRGREQYF. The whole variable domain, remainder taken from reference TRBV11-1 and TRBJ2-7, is EAEVAQSPRYKITEKSQAVAFWCDPISGHATLYWYRQILGQGPELLVQFQDESVVDDSQLPKDRFSAERLKGVDSTLKIQPAELGDSAMYLCASSLSGGRGREQYFGPGTRLTVT.

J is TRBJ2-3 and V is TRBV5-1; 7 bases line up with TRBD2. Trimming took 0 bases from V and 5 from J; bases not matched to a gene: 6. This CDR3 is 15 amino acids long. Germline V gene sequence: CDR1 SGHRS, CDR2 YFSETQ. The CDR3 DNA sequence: TGCGCCAGCAGCTTGGAGACTAGCTTGGTAGATACGCAGTATTTT. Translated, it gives CASSLETSLVDTQYF.

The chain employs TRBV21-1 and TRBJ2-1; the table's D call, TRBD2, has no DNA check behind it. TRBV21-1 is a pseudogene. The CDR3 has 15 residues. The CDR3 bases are TGTGCCAGCAGCAAAGTCTCTAGCGGGAGCAATGAGCAGTTCTTC. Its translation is CASSKVSSGSNEQFF.

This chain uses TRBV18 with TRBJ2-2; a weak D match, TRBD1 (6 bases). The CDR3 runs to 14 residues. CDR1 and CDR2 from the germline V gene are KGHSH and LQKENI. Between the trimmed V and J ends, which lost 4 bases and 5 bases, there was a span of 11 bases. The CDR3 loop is CASSRSRGTGELFF. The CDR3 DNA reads TGTGCCAGCTCACGTAGCAGGGGTACCGGGGAGCTGTTTTTT.

The CDR3 region has the DNA TGTGCCAGCAGCCCCGGGGGACAGCTCTCTGGAAACACCATATATTTT. The encoded protein is CASSPGGQLSGNTIYF. The gene calls are TRBV5-4 and TRBJ1-3; 7 bases agree with TRBD1. The germline gives CDR1 SGHNT, CDR2 YYREEE (reference sequence). This CDR3 comprises 16 residues. V was pared by 4 bases and J by 0 bases, with 7 bases of the junction left unmatched.

CDR3 protein: CASSLDLGGNNEQFF. In DNA form, the CDR3 reads TGTGCCAGCAGCTTAGATTTAGGGGGAAACAATGAGCAGTTCTTC. The chain has TRBV7-7 and TRBJ2-1, with D possibly being TRBD1 (6 bases). Looked up from germline, CDR1 is SSHAT and CDR2 is FNYEAQ (reference sequence). The CDR3 is 15 residues long. The ends were cut back, 1 base at V and 5 bases at J, with 12 bases in the middle.